This T cell receptor (beta chain) appears in the sequencing data of a study of T cells after yellow fever vaccination. Study-level findings and limits: The booster response re-showed most primary clones: roughly 97% CD4, approximately 90% CD8. Few clonotypes appeared in both CD4 and CD8 compartments.

The CDR3 length is 17 residues. With V trimmed by 3 bases and J by 2 bases, 9 bases remained unmatched. Germline V gene sequence: CDR1 SGDLS, CDR2 YYNGEE. One entry per CDR3 protein results from TCRdb running MiXCR on the 5' RACE reads. Of 300,000 to 350,000 distinct CDR3 sequences in the sample, approximately 4% are singletons; the top ten hold approximately 20%. The table lists this clonotype with many counts. Its antigen remains unidentified. This receptor was obtained from a man aged 18 to 29 who received the YFV17D yellow fever vaccine. Sequences were derived from PBMCs, sampled 15 days after the yellow fever booster vaccination. The chain uses TRBV9 and TRBJ2-3; 10 bases map to TRBD2. The DNA for the CDR3 is TGTGCCAGCAGCGCCGGCGTGGGACTAGCGTTCACAGATACGCAGTATTTT. It yields the protein CASSAGVGLAFTDTQYF.